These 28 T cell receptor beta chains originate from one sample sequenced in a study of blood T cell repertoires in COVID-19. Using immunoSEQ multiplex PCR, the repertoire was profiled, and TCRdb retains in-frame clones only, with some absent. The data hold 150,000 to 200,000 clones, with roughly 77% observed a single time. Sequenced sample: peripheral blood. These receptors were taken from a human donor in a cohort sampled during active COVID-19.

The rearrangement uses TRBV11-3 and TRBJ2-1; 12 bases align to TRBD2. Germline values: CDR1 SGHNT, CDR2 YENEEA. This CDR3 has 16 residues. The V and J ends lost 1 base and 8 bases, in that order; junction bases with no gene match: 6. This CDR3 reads CASSLGETSGGHEQFF. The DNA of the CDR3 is TGTGCCAGCAGCTTAGGCGAGACTAGCGGGGGACATGAGCAGTTCTTC.

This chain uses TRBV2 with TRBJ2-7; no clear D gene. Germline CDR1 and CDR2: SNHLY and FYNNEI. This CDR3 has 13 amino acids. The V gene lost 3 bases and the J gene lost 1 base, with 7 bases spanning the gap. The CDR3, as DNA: TGTGCCAGCAGTGACCAGCGTTCCTACGAGCAGTACTTC. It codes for CASSDQRSYEQYF.

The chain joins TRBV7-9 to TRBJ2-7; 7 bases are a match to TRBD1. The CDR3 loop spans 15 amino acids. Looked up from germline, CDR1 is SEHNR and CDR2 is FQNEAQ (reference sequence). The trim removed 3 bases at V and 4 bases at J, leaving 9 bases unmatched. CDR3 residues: CASSLTGTPFYEQYF. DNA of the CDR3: TGTGCCAGCAGCTTGACAGGGACACCTTTTTACGAGCAGTACTTC.

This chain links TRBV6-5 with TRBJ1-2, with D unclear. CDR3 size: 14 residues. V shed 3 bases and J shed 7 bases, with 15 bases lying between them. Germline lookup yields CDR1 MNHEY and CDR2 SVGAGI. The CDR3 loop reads CASSYLAGSGGYTF. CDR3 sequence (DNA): TGTGCCAGCAGTTATTTAGCGGGGAGCGGTGGCTACACCTTC.

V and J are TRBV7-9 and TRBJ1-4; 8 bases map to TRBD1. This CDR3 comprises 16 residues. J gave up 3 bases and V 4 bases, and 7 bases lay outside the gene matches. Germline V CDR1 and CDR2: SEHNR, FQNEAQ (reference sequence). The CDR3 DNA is TGTGCCAGCAGCTCCCTTAACAGGGGGGCTAATGAAAAACTGTTTTTT. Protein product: CASSSLNRGANEKLFF.

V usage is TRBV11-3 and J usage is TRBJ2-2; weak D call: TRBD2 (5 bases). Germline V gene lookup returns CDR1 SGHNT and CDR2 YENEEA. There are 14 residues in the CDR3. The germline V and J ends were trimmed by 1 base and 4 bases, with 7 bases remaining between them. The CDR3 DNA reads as TGTGCCAGCAGCTTAGCGGGGAGCACCGGGGAGCTGTTTTTT. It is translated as CASSLAGSTGELFF.

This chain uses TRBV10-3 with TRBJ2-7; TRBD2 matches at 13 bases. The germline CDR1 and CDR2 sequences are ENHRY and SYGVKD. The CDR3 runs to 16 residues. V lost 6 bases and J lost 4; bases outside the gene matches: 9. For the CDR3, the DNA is TGTGCCATCAGAAACGGACTAGCGGGAGTAGTATACGAGCAGTACTTC. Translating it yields CAIRNGLAGVVYEQYF.

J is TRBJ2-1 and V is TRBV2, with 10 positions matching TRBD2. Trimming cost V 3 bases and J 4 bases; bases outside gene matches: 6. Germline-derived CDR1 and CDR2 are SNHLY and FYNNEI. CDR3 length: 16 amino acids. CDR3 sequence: CASSDGSGGSYNEQFF. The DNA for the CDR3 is TGTGCCAGCAGTGATGGTAGCGGGGGGAGTTACAATGAGCAGTTCTTC.

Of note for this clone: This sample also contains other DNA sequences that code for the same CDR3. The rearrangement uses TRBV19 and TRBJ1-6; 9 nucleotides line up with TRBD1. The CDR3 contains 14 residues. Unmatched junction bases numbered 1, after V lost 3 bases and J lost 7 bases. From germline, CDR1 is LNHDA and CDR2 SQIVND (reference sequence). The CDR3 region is CASSMGQGNSPLHF. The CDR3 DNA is TGTGCCAGTAGTATGGGACAGGGAAATTCACCCCTCCACTTT.

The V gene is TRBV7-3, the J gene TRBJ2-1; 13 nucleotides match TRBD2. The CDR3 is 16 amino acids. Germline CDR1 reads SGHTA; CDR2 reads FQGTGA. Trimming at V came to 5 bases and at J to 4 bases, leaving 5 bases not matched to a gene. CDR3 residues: CASSPQGLAGYNEQFF. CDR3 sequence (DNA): TGTGCCAGCAGCCCCCAGGGACTAGCGGGGTACAATGAGCAGTTCTTC. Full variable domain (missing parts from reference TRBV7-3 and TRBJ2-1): GAGVSQTPSNKVTEKGKYVELRCDPISGHTALYWYRQSLGQGPEFLIYFQGTGAADDSGLPNDRFFAVRPEGSVSTLKIQRTERGDSAVYLCASSPQGLAGYNEQFFGPGTRLTVL.

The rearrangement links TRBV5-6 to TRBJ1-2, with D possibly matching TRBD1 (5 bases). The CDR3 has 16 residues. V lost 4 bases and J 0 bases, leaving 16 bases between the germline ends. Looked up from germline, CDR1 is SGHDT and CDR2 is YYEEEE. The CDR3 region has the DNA TGTGCCAGCAGCCGATGGATGGCAGGGTCTAACTATGGCTACACCTTC. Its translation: CASSRWMAGSNYGYTF.

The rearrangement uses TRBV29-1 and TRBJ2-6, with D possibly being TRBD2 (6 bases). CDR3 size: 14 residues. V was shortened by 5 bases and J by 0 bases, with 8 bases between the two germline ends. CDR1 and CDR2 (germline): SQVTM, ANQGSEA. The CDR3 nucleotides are TGCAGCGTTCTGGGGGGCTCTGGGGCCAACGTCCTGACTTTC. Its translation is CSVLGGSGANVLTF.

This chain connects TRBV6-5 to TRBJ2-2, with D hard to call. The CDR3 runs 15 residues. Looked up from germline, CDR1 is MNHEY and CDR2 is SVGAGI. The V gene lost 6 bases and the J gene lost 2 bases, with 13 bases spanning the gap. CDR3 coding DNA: TGTGCCAGCAGACCACAAGCGACCAACACCGGGGAGCTGTTTTTT. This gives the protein CASRPQATNTGELFF.

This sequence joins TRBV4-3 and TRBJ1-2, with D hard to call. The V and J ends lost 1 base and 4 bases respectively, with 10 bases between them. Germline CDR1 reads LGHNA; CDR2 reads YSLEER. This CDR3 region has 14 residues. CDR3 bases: TGCGCCAGCAGCCAAGCCCCCCGGGGCTATGGCTACACCTTC. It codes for CASSQAPRGYGYTF.

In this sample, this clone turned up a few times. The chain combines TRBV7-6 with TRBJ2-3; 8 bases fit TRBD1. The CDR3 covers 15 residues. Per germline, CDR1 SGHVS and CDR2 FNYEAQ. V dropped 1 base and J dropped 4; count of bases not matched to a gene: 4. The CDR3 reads CASSLGGTGSDTQYF. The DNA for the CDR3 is TGTGCCAGCAGCTTAGGGGGGACAGGTTCAGATACGCAGTATTTT.

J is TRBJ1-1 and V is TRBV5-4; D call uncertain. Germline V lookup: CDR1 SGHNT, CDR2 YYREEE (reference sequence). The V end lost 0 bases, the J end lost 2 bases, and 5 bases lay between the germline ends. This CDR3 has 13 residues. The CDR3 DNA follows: TGTGCCAGCAGCTTGGGGAGAAACACTGAAGCTTTCTTT. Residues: CASSLGRNTEAFF.

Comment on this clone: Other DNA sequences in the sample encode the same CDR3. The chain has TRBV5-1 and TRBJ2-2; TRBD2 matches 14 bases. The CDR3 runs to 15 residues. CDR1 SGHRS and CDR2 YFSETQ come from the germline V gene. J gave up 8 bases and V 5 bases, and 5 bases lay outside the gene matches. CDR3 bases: TGCGCCAGCAGATGGACTAGCGGGGGGCTGGGGGAGCTGTTTTTT. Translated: CASRWTSGGLGELFF.

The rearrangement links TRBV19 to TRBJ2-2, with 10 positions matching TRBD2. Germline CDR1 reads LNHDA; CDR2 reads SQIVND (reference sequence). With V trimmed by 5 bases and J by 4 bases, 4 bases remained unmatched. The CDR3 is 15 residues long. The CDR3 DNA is TGTGCCAGTAGTTCTAGCGGGAGTGGCACCGGGGAGCTGTTTTTT. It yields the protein CASSSSGSGTGELFF.

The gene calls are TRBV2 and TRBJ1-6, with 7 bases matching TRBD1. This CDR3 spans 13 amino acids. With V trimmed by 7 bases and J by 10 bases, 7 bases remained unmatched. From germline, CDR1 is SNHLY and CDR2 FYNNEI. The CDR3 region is CASKTGEDSPLHF. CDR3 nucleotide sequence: TGTGCCAGCAAAACAGGGGAAGACTCACCCCTCCACTTT.

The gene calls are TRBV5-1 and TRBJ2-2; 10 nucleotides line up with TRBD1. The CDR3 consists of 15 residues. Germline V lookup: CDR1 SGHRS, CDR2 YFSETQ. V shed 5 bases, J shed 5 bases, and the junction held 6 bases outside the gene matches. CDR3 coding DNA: TGCGCCAGCAGTTTTGACAGGGGGCTGACCGGGGAGCTGTTTTTT. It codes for CASSFDRGLTGELFF.

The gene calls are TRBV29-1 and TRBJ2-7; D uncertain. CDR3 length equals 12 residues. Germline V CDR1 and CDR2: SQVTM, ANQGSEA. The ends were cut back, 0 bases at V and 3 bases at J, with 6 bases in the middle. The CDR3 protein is CSVEEAGYEQYF. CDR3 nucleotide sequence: TGCAGCGTTGAAGAGGCTGGCTACGAGCAGTACTTC.

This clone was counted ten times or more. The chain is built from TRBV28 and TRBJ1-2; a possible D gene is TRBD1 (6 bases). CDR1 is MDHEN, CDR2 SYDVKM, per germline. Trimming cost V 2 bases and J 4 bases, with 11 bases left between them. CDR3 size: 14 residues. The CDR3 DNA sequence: TGTGCCAGCAGTTTAAACACGGACAGCTATGGCTACACCTTC. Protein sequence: CASSLNTDSYGYTF.

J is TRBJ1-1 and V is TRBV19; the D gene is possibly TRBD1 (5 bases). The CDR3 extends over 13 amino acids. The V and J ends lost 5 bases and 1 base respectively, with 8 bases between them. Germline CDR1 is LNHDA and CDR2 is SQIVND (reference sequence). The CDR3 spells CASSSTANTEAFF. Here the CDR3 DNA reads TGTGCCAGTAGTTCGACAGCGAACACTGAAGCTTTCTTT.

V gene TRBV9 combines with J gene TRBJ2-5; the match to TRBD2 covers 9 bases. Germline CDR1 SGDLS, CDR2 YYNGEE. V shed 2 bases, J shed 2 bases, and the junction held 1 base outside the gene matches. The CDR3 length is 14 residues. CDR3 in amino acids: CASSVTSGQETQYF. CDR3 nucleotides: TGTGCCAGCAGCGTCACTAGCGGGCAAGAGACCCAGTACTTC.

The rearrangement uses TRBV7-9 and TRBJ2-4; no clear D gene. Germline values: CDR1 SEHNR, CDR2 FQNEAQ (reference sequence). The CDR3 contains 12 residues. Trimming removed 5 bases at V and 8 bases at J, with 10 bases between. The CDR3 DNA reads TGTGCCAGCAGCCCATTAGGAGACATTCAGTACTTC. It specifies CASSPLGDIQYF.

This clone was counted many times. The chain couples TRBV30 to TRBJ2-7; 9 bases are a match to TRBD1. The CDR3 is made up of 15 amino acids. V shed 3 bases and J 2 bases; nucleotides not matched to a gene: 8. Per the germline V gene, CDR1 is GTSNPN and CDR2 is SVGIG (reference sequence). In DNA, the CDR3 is TGTGCCTGGAGGAACTCCGGGACAGGGACCTACGAGCAGTACTTC. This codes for CAWRNSGTGTYEQYF. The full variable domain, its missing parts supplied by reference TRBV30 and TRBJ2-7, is SQTIHQWPATLVQPVGSPLSLECTVEGTSNPNLYWYRQAAGRGLQLLFYSVGIGQISSEVPQNLSASRPQDRQFILSSKKLLLSDSGFYLCAWRNSGTGTYEQYFGPGTRLTVT.

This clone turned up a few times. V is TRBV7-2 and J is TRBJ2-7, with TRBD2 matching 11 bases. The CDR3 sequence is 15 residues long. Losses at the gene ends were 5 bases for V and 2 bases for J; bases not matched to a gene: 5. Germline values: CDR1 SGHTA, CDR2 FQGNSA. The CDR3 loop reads CASSPVAGGTYEQYF. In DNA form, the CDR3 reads TGTGCCAGCAGCCCCGTAGCGGGAGGGACCTACGAGCAGTACTTC.

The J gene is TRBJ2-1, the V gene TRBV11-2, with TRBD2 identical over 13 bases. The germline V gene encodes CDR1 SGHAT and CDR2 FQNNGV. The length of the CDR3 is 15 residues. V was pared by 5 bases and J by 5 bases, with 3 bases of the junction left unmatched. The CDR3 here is CASSTGLAGHNEQFF. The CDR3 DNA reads TGTGCCAGCAGCACGGGACTAGCGGGACACAATGAGCAGTTCTTC.